This T cell receptor (beta chain) was recorded in a study of a mutant IDH1 vaccine in newly diagnosed glioma. Study background: Eight vaccinations reached patients in weeks 1, 3, 5, 7, 11, 15, 19 and 23. Beforehand, treatment had been radiotherapy, temozolomide, or both; the majority received both.

The time point is: week 23, last vaccination. The vaccine gave 300 ug of a 20-mer mutant IDH1 peptide subcutaneously per dose. Donors' newly diagnosed IDH1-mutant WHO grade 3 or 4 astrocytomas lacked nuclear ATRX. With V trimmed by 5 bases and J by 0 bases, 9 bases remained unmatched. Germline assignment: CDR1 KGHSH and CDR2 LQKENI. This CDR3 is 16 amino acids long. The table came from immunoSEQ multiplex PCR; TCRdb's copy has only in-frame clones and leaves some out. The table has tens of thousands of clones, around 76% seen once. Overall study findings and caveats: Pseudoprogression showed no apparent link to changes in top peripheral T cell clonotypes.

A word on this clone: Its antigen remains unidentified.

J is TRBJ1-1 and V is TRBV18; TRBD1 matches at 7 bases. The starting material was PBMCs, obtained from a glioma patient whose treatment included an IDH1 peptide vaccine. The clonotype was recovered from a woman between 35 and 50 years old with glioma. Some clones in this sample may be carry-over from other donors' samples. The DNA of the CDR3 is TGTGCCAGCTCAAGCCAGGGGGGTTCCATGAACACTGAAGCTTTCTTT. This encodes CASSSQGGSMNTEAFF.